At least ten counts were recorded for the clone carrying this TCR beta chain. The antigen is not known. This entry is derived from a study of T cells in Graves' hyperthyroidism and ophthalmopathy. Study-level findings and limits: The blood repertoire included most of the expanded thyroid clonotypes above 0.001.

The CDR3 totals 16 residues. Trimming took off 0 bases at V and 13 bases at J, with 19 bases between the two ends. Germline V gene data show CDR1 as MNHEY and CDR2 as SMNVEV (reference sequence). Researchers took RNA transcripts and amplified the TCR beta CDR3 regions from them. TCR CDR3 underwent first-round RT-PCR with the HTBI primer set. TCRdb independently ran MiXCR on the multiplex PCR reads; one entry per CDR3 protein. The repertoire holds 300,000 to 450,000 distinct CDR3 sequences, about a sixth seen once, with about a third in the top ten. The sequencing input was blood. This rearrangement joins TRBV27 to TRBJ1-6, with D unresolved. The TCR was taken from a woman aged 30 to 39 with Graves' hyperthyroidism that later progressed to Graves' ophthalmopathy. The CDR3 region is CASSLSLGVMDYPLHF. CDR3 nucleotide sequence: TGTGCCAGCAGTTTATCTCTGGGTGTAATGGATTATCCCCTCCACTTT.